This T cell receptor (beta chain) emerged from a study of blood T cell repertoires in COVID-19. Study background: COVID-19 samples, acute and convalescent, were from the United States, Italy and Spain.

Within 2 weeks before study entry, exposed participants met a COVID-19 case. This CDR3 is built from 14 residues. Germline lookup yields CDR1 SGHAT and CDR2 FQNNGV. V dropped 5 bases and J dropped 5; count of bases not matched to a gene: 7. As originally analysed: Reference gene primers were amplified, and this amplification served to estimate nucleated cell counts. Assay used: immunoSEQ multiplex PCR; TCRdb lists only in-frame clones, some missing. V, J and clone size derive from that table, while D and trimming were established from the DNA sequence. The repertoire consists of around 320,000 clones, with 90% to 95% occurring once and the leading ten covering around 3.9%.

Sequenced sample: PBMCs or T cells enriched from blood (not recorded which). This clonotype was obtained from a woman in her 30s who had been exposed to COVID-19. The rearrangement uses TRBV11-2 and TRBJ1-2; 8 nucleotides line up with TRBD1. The CDR3 sequence is CASSPGQGGYGYTF. The CDR3, as DNA: TGTGCCAGCAGCCCAGGACAGGGAGGATATGGCTACACCTTC.